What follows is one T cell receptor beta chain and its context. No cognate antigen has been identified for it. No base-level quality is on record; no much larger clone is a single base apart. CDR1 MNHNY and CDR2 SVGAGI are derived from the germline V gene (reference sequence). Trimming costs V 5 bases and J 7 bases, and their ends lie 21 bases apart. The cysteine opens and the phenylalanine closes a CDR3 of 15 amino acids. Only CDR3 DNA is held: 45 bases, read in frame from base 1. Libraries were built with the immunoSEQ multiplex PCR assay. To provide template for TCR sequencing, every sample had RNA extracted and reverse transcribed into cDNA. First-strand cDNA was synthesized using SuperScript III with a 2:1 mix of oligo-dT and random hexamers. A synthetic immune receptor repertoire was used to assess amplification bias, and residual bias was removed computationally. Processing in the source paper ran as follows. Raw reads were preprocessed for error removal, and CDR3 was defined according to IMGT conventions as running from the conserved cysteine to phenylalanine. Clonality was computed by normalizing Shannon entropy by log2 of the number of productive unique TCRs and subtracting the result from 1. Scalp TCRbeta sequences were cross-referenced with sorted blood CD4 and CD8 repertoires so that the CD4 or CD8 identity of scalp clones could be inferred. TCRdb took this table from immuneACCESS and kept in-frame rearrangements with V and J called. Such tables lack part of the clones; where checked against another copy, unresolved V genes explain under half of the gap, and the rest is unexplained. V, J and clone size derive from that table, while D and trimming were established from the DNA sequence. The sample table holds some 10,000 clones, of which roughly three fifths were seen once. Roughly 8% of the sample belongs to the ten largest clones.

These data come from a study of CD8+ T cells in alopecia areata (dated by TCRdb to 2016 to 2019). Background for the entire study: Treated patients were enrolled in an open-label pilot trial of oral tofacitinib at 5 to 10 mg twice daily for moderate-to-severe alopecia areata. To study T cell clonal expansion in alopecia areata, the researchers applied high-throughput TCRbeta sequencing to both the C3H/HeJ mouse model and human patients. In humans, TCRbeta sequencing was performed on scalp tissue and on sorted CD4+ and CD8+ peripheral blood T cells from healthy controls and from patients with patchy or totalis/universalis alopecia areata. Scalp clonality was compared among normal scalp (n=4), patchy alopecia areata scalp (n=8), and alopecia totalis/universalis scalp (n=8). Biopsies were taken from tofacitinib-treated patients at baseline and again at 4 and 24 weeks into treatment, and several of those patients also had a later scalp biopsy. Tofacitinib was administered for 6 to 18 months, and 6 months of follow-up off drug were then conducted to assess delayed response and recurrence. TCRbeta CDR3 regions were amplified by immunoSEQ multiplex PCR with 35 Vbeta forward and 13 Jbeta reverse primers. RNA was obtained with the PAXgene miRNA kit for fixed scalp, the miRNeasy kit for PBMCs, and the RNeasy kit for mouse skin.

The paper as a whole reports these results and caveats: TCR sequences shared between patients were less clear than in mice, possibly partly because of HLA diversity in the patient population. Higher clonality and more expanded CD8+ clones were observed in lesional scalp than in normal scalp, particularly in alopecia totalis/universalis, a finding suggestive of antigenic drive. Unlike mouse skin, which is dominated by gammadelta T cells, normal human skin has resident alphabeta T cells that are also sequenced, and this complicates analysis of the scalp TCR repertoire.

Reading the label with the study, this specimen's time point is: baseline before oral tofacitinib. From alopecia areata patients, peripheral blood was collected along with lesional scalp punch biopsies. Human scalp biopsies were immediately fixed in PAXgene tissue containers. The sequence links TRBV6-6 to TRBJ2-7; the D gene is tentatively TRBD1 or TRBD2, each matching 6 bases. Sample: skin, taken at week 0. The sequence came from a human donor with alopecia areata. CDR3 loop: CASSRPHRQAGEQYF. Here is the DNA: TGTGCCAGCAGTCGTCCTCACAGACAGGCGGGGGAGCAGTACTTC.